The 21 T cell receptor beta chains given below trace back to one sample, sequenced in a study of T cell changes during pregnancy in multiple sclerosis. Profiled with immunoSEQ multiplex PCR; TCRdb holds only in-frame clones, not every one. Counted here are tens of thousands of clones, 87% occurring once; the ten biggest clones make up under 9%. The material sequenced was CD8+ T cells from peripheral blood mononuclear cells, taken before pregnancy. All receptors derive from a female donor with multiple sclerosis, enrolled in a pregnancy study.

The chain recombines TRBV4-2 with TRBJ2-5; possible D gene TRBD1, 5 bases. Germline V gene lookup returns CDR1 LGHNA and CDR2 YNFKEQ. The V and J ends lost 3 bases and 2 bases respectively, with 10 bases between them. The CDR3 loop spans 14 amino acids. In DNA, the CDR3 is TGTGCCAGCAGCCAGGACAAGACACAAGAGACCCAGTACTTC. Its translation: CASSQDKTQETQYF.

The rearrangement joins TRBV4-1 to TRBJ2-7; D is uncertain. The CDR3 has 12 residues. CDR1 is MGHRA, CDR2 YSYEKL, per germline. The V gene lost 4 bases and the J gene lost 7 bases, with 11 bases spanning the gap. The CDR3 reads CASSLKAGEQYF. The DNA for the CDR3 is TGCGCCAGCAGCCTCAAGGCCGGGGAGCAGTACTTC.

V gene TRBV9 combines with J gene TRBJ2-1; D is perhaps TRBD2 (5 bases). This CDR3 spans 12 amino acids. Germline V gene data show CDR1 as SGDLS and CDR2 as YYNGEE. The germline V and J ends were trimmed by 0 bases and 9 bases, with 7 bases remaining between them. The CDR3: CASSVVRGEQFF. CDR3 nucleotide sequence: TGTGCCAGCAGCGTAGTTCGGGGTGAGCAGTTCTTC.

The rearrangement joins TRBV28 to TRBJ1-3; D remains ambiguous. The CDR3 covers 13 residues. V lost 10 bases and J lost 2, with 12 bases in between. Germline V gives CDR1 MDHEN, CDR2 SYDVKM. The DNA for the CDR3 is TGTGCCACCGACGACATTACTGGAAACACCATATATTTT. This codes for CATDDITGNTIYF.

The genes are TRBV4-3 and TRBJ1-1, with a weak D call TRBD1 (5 bases). CDR1 and CDR2 (germline): LGHNA, YSLEER. Trimming removed 5 bases at V and 4 bases at J, with 26 bases between. The CDR3 length is 18 residues. The CDR3 coding sequence is TGCGCCAGCAGCAAACTAACCGGGACTAATCGGGCTGGCACTGAAGCTTTCTTT. Translating gives CASSKLTGTNRAGTEAFF.

The chain has TRBV7-8 and TRBJ1-5; D gene ambiguous. The germline gives CDR1 SGHVS, CDR2 FQNEAQ. This CDR3 region has 15 residues. Trimming shortened V by 4 bases and J by 7 bases, and 17 bases separated the two germline ends. The CDR3, as DNA: TGTGCCAGCAGCTCGGCCGACGGGTCGCAGCAGCCCCAGCATTTT. This translates into CASSSADGSQQPQHF.

The chain is built from TRBV4-3 and TRBJ2-7; D remains unclear. V was cut by 2 bases and J by 0 bases, with 8 bases left in between. Germline V gene lookup returns CDR1 LGHNA and CDR2 YSLEER. The CDR3 has 14 amino acids. As DNA, the CDR3 is TGCGCCAGCAGCCAACGACTGGTCTCCTACGAGCAGTACTTC. It specifies CASSQRLVSYEQYF.

The chain couples TRBV7-2 to TRBJ1-5; D is perhaps TRBD1 (6 bases). Trimming stripped 5 bases from V and 2 bases from J, with 13 bases between. In germline, CDR1 is SGHTA, CDR2 FQGNSA. The CDR3 sequence is 15 residues long. The CDR3 bases are TGTGCCAGCAGCCCATCAGGGGTAGGCAATCAGCCCCAGCATTTT. Translation: CASSPSGVGNQPQHF. The variable domain in full, completed from reference TRBV7-2 and TRBJ1-5, reads GAGVSQSPSNKVTEKGKDVELRCDPISGHTALYWYRQSLGQGLEFLIYFQGNSAPDKSGLPSDRFSAERTGGSVSTLTIQRTQQEDSAVYLCASSPSGVGNQPQHFGDGTRLSIL.

There are a few counts of this clone. The rearrangement links TRBV27 to TRBJ1-2, with a weak D call TRBD1 (5 bases). The germline V and J ends were trimmed by 0 bases and 4 bases, with 6 bases remaining between them. This CDR3 is 13 amino acids long. Germline V gives CDR1 MNHEY, CDR2 SMNVEV (reference sequence). The CDR3 sequence is CASSLSGGYGYTF. The CDR3 DNA is TGTGCCAGCAGTTTATCGGGGGGCTATGGCTACACCTTC.

This chain uses TRBV2 with TRBJ2-1; the D gene is possibly TRBD2 (5 bases). V gave up 1 base and J gave up 3 bases, with 19 bases separating them. This CDR3 has 18 amino acids. Per the germline V gene, CDR1 is SNHLY and CDR2 is FYNNEI. The CDR3 DNA reads TGTGCCAGCAGTGAAGGGGAGCGGAGCCCGTCGAACTACAATGAGCAGTTCTTC. This translates into CASSEGERSPSNYNEQFF.

The chain uses TRBV5-4 and TRBJ2-1; D may be TRBD2 (6 bases). Germline CDR1 reads SGHNT; CDR2 reads YYREEE (reference sequence). Trimming removed 4 bases at V and 0 bases at J, with 14 bases between. This CDR3 has 16 residues. CDR3 sequence reads: CASSAFGLSSYNEQFF. The CDR3 nucleotides are TGTGCCAGCAGCGCCTTTGGACTAAGCTCCTACAATGAGCAGTTCTTC.

The rearrangement joins TRBV27 to TRBJ2-1; D gene ambiguous. Trimming removed 2 bases from V and 9 bases from J, with 8 bases in between. The germline CDR1 and CDR2 sequences are MNHEY and SMNVEV (reference sequence). The CDR3 length is 12 residues. The CDR3 DNA sequence: TGTGCCAGCAGTTTAGGTGGCGGTGAGCAGTTCTTC. This sequence encodes CASSLGGGEQFF.

The chain is built from TRBV15 and TRBJ1-5; D ambiguous. Per germline, CDR1 LNHNV and CDR2 YYDKDF (reference sequence). V was pared by 5 bases and J by 5 bases, with 10 bases between. The CDR3 runs 13 residues. The CDR3 loop is CATSSFRDQPQHF. In nucleotides, the CDR3 is TGTGCCACCAGCTCCTTTCGGGATCAGCCCCAGCATTTT.

This chain connects TRBV11-2 to TRBJ2-2; D not resolved. This CDR3 is built from 14 residues. V gave up 1 base and J gave up 8 bases, with 11 bases separating them. Germline CDR1 reads SGHAT; CDR2 reads FQNNGV. The CDR3 loop reads CASSLGQAGGELFF. As DNA, the CDR3 is TGTGCCAGCAGCTTAGGTCAGGCTGGAGGGGAGCTGTTTTTT.

The chain carries TRBV5-4 and TRBJ2-3; 7 positions agree with TRBD2. The germline V gene encodes CDR1 SGHNT and CDR2 YYREEE (reference sequence). This CDR3 has 16 amino acids. After removal of 4 bases from V and 2 bases from J, the junction contained 10 bases not matched to a gene. The CDR3 here is CASSQRDFWPTDTQYF. The CDR3 coding sequence is TGTGCCAGCAGCCAGCGGGACTTTTGGCCCACAGATACGCAGTATTTT.

V is TRBV15 and J is TRBJ2-2; 14 nucleotides agree with TRBD2. CDR1 and CDR2 from the germline V gene are LNHNV and YYDKDF (reference sequence). J lost 13 bases, V lost 1 base, and 17 bases had no gene match. The length of the CDR3 is 19 residues. The CDR3 spells CATSRVRELRLAGGYRLFF. The CDR3 DNA is TGTGCCACCAGCAGAGTTAGAGAACTCCGACTAGCGGGAGGGTACAGGCTGTTTTTT.

DNA of the CDR3: TGTGCCAGCAGAGGGACTAGCGGGAGTGAGACCCAGTACTTC. The encoded protein is CASRGTSGSETQYF. The chain joins TRBV28 to TRBJ2-5; TRBD2 matches at 14 bases. Losses at the gene ends were 6 bases for V and 5 bases for J; bases not matched to a gene: 2. The length of the CDR3 is 14 residues. CDR1 and CDR2 from the germline V gene are MDHEN and SYDVKM.

This sequence joins TRBV7-8 and TRBJ2-7; a possible D gene is TRBD1 (5 bases). The length of the CDR3 is 15 residues. The germline V gene has CDR1 SGHVS and CDR2 FQNEAQ. Trimming removed 5 bases from V and 0 bases from J, with 14 bases in between. CDR3 coding DNA: TGTGCCAGCAGCGATCAGCAGGACAACTCCTACGAGCAGTACTTC. Translating gives CASSDQQDNSYEQYF.

The J gene is TRBJ1-4, the V gene TRBV15; 7 nucleotides line up with TRBD1. CDR1 and CDR2 (germline): LNHNV, YYDKDF (reference sequence). The CDR3 consists of 16 residues. Trimming took 0 bases from V and 8 from J; bases not matched to a gene: 9. CDR3 in amino acids: CATSRDRAGGDEKLFF. CDR3 nucleotides: TGTGCCACCAGCAGAGATAGGGCAGGGGGAGACGAAAAACTGTTTTTT. Looking up the rest from reference TRBV15 and TRBJ1-4 gives the full variable domain: DAMVIQNPRYQVTQFGKPVTLSCSQTLNHNVMYWYQQKSSQAPKLLFHYYDKDFNNEADTPDNFQSRRPNTSFCFLDIRSPGLGDTAMYLCATSRDRAGGDEKLFFGSGTQLSVL.

The V call is TRBV2, the J call TRBJ2-1; D unclear. Germline V gene data show CDR1 as SNHLY and CDR2 as FYNNEI. The CDR3 has 15 residues. V was pared by 2 bases and J by 5 bases, with 13 bases between. The CDR3 coding sequence is TGTGCCAGCAGTGAATTGCGCAATTCCGACAATGAGCAGTTCTTC. Translation: CASSELRNSDNEQFF.

The chain links TRBV4-1 to TRBJ1-5; possibly TRBD1 for D (6 bases). Trimming cost V 1 base and J 0 bases, with 7 bases left between them. The CDR3 covers 15 residues. Germline assignment: CDR1 MGHRA and CDR2 YSYEKL. CDR3 residues: CASSQGQDSNQPQHF. CDR3 nucleotides: TGCGCCAGCAGCCAAGGACAGGATAGCAATCAGCCCCAGCATTTT.